This record looks at one TCR beta chain sequence and its context. Original processing methods: Cell counts per sample came from amplifying reference gene primers. Method: immunoSEQ multiplex PCR; TCRdb's copy keeps in-frame clones and lacks some. V and J calls and clone size follow that table, whereas D and trimming were derived from the DNA. The data contain more than 80,000 clones, 88% of them seen just once; the ten biggest clones take up approximately 10%. This sample stems from a study of blood T cell repertoires in COVID-19. Study in general: Samples representing acute and convalescent COVID-19 were sourced from the United States, Italy and Spain. Nucleic acid was either cDNA or gDNA, and it came from T cells, B-cell-depleted T cells, or PBMCs.

CDR3 length: 15 residues. CDR1 and CDR2 from the germline V gene are SGHDN and FVKESK. Trimming took 4 bases from V and 0 from J; bases not matched to a gene: 3. The chain recombines TRBV14 with TRBJ2-1, with 7 bases lining up with TRBD2. The sample comprised peripheral blood. This TCR derives from a man of 80 years or more with acute or convalescent COVID-19. The CDR3 is CASSRGSVSYNEQFF. The CDR3 DNA sequence: TGTGCCAGCAGCCGCGGGAGCGTCTCCTACAATGAGCAGTTCTTC.